Following are 8 T cell receptor beta chains from one sample sequenced in a study of response to subunit inactivated influenza vaccine. TCRdb redid the calling of the RT-PCR reads with MiXCR, one entry per CDR3 protein. The table shows 200,000 to 250,000 distinct CDR3 sequences, with more than 9% occurring only once. The starting material was non-naive T cells sorted from PBMCs, obtained about 14 days before vaccination. These TCRs come from a man between 45 and 60 years old who received an inactivated influenza vaccine.

The chain joins TRBV20-1 to TRBJ2-2, with D possibly matching TRBD2 (5 bases). Trimming stripped 3 bases from V and 1 base from J, with 9 bases between. The CDR3 runs 14 residues. Germline V lookup: CDR1 DFQATT, CDR2 SNEGSKA (reference sequence). The CDR3 DNA reads as TGCAGTGCTAGGTTGGCGGGGAACACCGGGGAGCTGTTTTTT. Amino acid sequence: CSARLAGNTGELFF.

Only a few counts were recorded for this clonotype. This chain uses TRBV20-1 with TRBJ1-6, with 11 bases identical to TRBD1. V lost 3 bases, J lost 9 bases, and 4 bases stayed unmatched. Germline CDR1 is DFQATT and CDR2 is SNEGSKA (reference sequence). The CDR3 loop spans 14 amino acids. CDR3 in DNA: TGCAGTGCTAGGGACAGGGGGCTCATTTCACCCCTCCACTTT. Translation gives CSARDRGLISPLHF.

The chain links TRBV28 to TRBJ1-2, with D possibly matching TRBD1 (6 bases). The CDR3 runs to 15 residues. The germline V gene encodes CDR1 MDHEN and CDR2 SYDVKM. Trimming stripped 6 bases from V and 5 bases from J, with 19 bases between. DNA for the CDR3: TGTGCCAGCAGCCCCGCGTTGGGGGCGGGGTATGGCTACACCTTC. The encoded protein is CASSPALGAGYGYTF.

J is TRBJ1-4 and V is TRBV20-1, with D tentatively TRBD1 (6 bases). V was pared by 1 base and J by 8 bases, with 8 bases between. This CDR3 contains 12 residues. Per germline, CDR1 DFQATT and CDR2 SNEGSKA (reference sequence). This chain's CDR3 is CSARVGGEKLFF. The CDR3 nucleotides are TGCAGTGCTAGAGTCGGGGGCGAAAAACTGTTTTTT.

This clonotype occurred a few times. The CDR3 loop is CASSPAAHVGSYEQYF. CDR3 DNA: TGTGCCAGCAGTCCAGCAGCCCATGTGGGGTCATACGAGCAGTACTTC. The V and J genes are TRBV6-2 or TRBV6-3 and TRBJ2-7; D is unresolved. The V gene lost 5 bases and the J gene lost 4 bases, with 21 bases spanning the gap. The CDR3 is made up of 16 amino acids. Germline values: CDR1 MNHEY, CDR2 SVGEGT.

The chain joins TRBV9 to TRBJ2-5; D possibly corresponds to TRBD2 (6 bases). Trimming left V 4 bases short and J 5 bases short, with 12 bases between. This CDR3 is built from 13 residues. Germline CDR1 reads SGDLS; CDR2 reads YYNGEE. CDR3 loop: CASSPSGGETQYF. Here the CDR3 DNA reads TGTGCCAGCAGCCCCTCTGGAGGGGAGACCCAGTACTTC.

This clonotype came up a few times. The genes are TRBV3-1 and TRBJ2-7; 7 bases align to TRBD2. Per the germline V gene, CDR1 is LGHDT and CDR2 is YNNKEL (reference sequence). With 6 bases clipped from V and 3 bases from J, the junction kept 5 bases outside the gene matches. The CDR3 has 13 residues. The CDR3 DNA is TGTGCCAGCAGGCGCGGGAGCAGCTACGAGCAGTACTTC. Its protein is CASRRGSSYEQYF.

The chain links TRBV7-9 to TRBJ2-7; D possibly corresponds to TRBD1 (6 bases). The CDR3 consists of 14 residues. The germline V gene has CDR1 SEHNR and CDR2 FQNEAQ (reference sequence). Trimming took 1 base from V and 5 from J, leaving 12 bases between them. CDR3 nucleotide sequence: TGTGCCAGCAGCTTAGTGGGGGCGCGGGACGAGCAGTACTTC. Protein sequence: CASSLVGARDEQYF.